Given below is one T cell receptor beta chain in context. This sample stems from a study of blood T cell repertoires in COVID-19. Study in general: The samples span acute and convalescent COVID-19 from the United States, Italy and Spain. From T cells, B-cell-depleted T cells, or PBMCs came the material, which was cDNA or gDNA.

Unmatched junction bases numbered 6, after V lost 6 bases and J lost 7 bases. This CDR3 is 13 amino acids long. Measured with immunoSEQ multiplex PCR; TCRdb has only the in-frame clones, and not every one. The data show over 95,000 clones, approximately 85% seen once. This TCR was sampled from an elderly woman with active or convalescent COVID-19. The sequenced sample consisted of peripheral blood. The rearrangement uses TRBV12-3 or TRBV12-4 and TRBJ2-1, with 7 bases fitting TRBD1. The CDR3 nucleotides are TGTGCCAGCAGGTTGGGACAGTTAAATGAGCAGTTCTTC. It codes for CASRLGQLNEQFF.